Following are 21 T cell receptor beta chains from one sample sequenced in a study of immune heterogeneity within non-small cell lung tumors. Multiplex PCR was performed with 32 V and 13 J primers, and it amplified TCR beta CDR3. TCRdb recomputed calls from the multiplex PCR reads with MiXCR, one row per CDR3 protein. The data show 20,000 to 25,000 distinct CDR3 sequences, roughly 30% seen once. Template input, which was bulk tumor genomic DNA, totaled roughly 650 ng per sample. In surgery, several biopsies were collected from each primary tumor at widely spaced sites. Newly diagnosed with untreated non-small cell lung cancer, the patients underwent curative surgery. Material for sequencing was lung tumor tissue. The receptors originated from a middle-aged man with non-small cell lung cancer.

Only a few counts were recorded for this clonotype. This chain uses TRBV11-3 with TRBJ1-1, with D tentatively TRBD1 (5 bases). The CDR3 runs to 13 residues. Trimming took 11 bases from V and 2 from J, leaving 15 bases between them. Germline V gives CDR1 SGHNT, CDR2 YENEEA. CDR3 DNA sequence: TGTGCCGCCACGGGGGGGGGTAACACTGAAGCTTTCTTT. Translating gives CAATGGGNTEAFF.

The genes are TRBV20-1 and TRBJ2-1; 11 positions match TRBD2. Per the germline V gene, CDR1 is DFQATT and CDR2 is SNEGSKA (reference sequence). CDR3 size: 14 residues. J was trimmed by 8 bases and V by 5 bases; bases with no gene match: 8. The CDR3 reads CSAGGLAESHEQFF. The CDR3 DNA reads TGCAGTGCTGGGGGACTAGCGGAAAGTCATGAGCAGTTCTTC.

V is TRBV18 and J is TRBJ1-5, with 7 bases matching TRBD1. There are 15 residues in the CDR3. Germline CDR1 KGHSH, CDR2 LQKENI. DNA for the CDR3: TGTGGCTCACCAGGGGAGGGGGCGAGTTATCAGCCCCAGCATTTT. Amino acid sequence: CGSPGEGASYQPQHF. Variable domain in full (rest from reference TRBV18 and TRBJ1-5): NAGVMQNPRHLVRRRGQEARLRCSPMKGHSHVYWYRQLPEEGLKFMVYLQKENIIDESGMPKERFSAEFPKEGPSILRIQQVVRGDSAAYFCGSPGEGASYQPQHFGDGTRLSIL.

The chain combines TRBV5-5 with TRBJ2-7; 9 nucleotides align to TRBD1. Trimming cost V 5 bases and J 0 bases; bases outside gene matches: 15. This CDR3 has 18 amino acids. Germline CDR1 SGHKS, CDR2 YYEKEE (reference sequence). CDR3 nucleotides: TGTGCCAGCAGTATGACAGGGGGTCGACTCCCCGGCTCCTACGAGCAGTACTTC. Encoded protein: CASSMTGGRLPGSYEQYF.

This rearrangement joins TRBV20-1 to TRBJ1-1; the match to TRBD1 covers 8 bases. This CDR3 is built from 14 residues. The V segment lost 4 bases and the J segment 3 bases; nucleotides outside the gene matches: 7. Germline-derived CDR1 and CDR2 are DFQATT and SNEGSKA (reference sequence). CDR3 sequence (DNA): TGCAGTGCTAAGTTACAGGGGGTAGACACTGAAGCTTTCTTT. Protein: CSAKLQGVDTEAFF.

The chain joins TRBV5-4 to TRBJ2-5; D unclear. Germline V CDR1 and CDR2: SGHNT, YYREEE (reference sequence). CDR3 length: 14 residues. With 0 bases removed from V and 1 base from J, the gap between germline ends came to 7 bases. CDR3 DNA sequence: TGTGCCAGCAGCTTGGCAGGAATCCAAGAGACCCAGTACTTC. Its protein product is CASSLAGIQETQYF.

The CDR3 sequence is CASGQGETQYF. CDR3 bases: TGTGCCAGCGGACAGGGTGAGACCCAGTACTTC. The rearrangement links TRBV2 to TRBJ2-5; TRBD1 agrees at 8 bases. This CDR3 is 11 amino acids long. J lost 5 bases, V lost 8 bases, and 1 base had no gene match. Germline lookup yields CDR1 SNHLY and CDR2 FYNNEI.

This chain joins TRBV7-7 and TRBJ2-7; 7 bases line up with TRBD1. V gave up 4 bases and J gave up 0 bases; unmatched junction bases: 9. Germline loops: CDR1 SSHAT, CDR2 FNYEAQ (reference sequence). This CDR3 contains 16 residues. The CDR3 protein is CASSCTLDRPSYEQYF. The CDR3 region has the DNA TGTGCCAGCAGCTGCACCCTGGACAGGCCCTCCTACGAGCAGTACTTC.

About this clonotype: A much larger clone lies one base from this, so it may be a read error. The chain uses TRBV7-2 and TRBJ1-2; possibly TRBD1 for D (6 bases). Per the germline V gene, CDR1 is SGHTA and CDR2 is FQGNSA. The CDR3 loop spans 15 amino acids. The CDR3 protein is CASSPGGGLGYCYTF. The CDR3 bases are TGTGCCAGCAGCCCCGGGGGGGGGCTAGGCTATTGCTACACCTTC.

Relative to its sample, this clonotype is medium-sized. The genes are TRBV19 and TRBJ1-2; D is unclear. Trimming pared 3 bases from V and 4 bases from J, leaving 9 bases between. The germline V gene encodes CDR1 LNHDA and CDR2 SQIVND (reference sequence). The CDR3 runs to 13 residues. CDR3 loop: CASSIVRAYGYTF. The DNA of the CDR3 is TGTGCCAGTAGTATTGTGAGGGCCTATGGCTACACCTTC.

The genes are TRBV4-1 and TRBJ1-6; no clear D. Looked up from germline, CDR1 is MGHRA and CDR2 is YSYEKL. The CDR3 is 14 residues long. V lost 0 bases and J 7 bases, leaving 7 bases between the germline ends. The CDR3 nucleotides read TGCGCCAGCAGCCAAGAGACGGAAAATTCACCCCTCCACTTT. Encoded protein: CASSQETENSPLHF.

V usage is TRBV14 and J usage is TRBJ1-1, with a tentative D call TRBD1 (5 bases). The CDR3 spans 14 residues. With 5 bases removed from V and 0 bases from J, the gap between germline ends came to 10 bases. Germline V gene lookup returns CDR1 SGHDN and CDR2 FVKESK. The CDR3 region has the DNA TGTGCCAGCAGCGACGGACACATGAACACTGAAGCTTTCTTT. Its translation: CASSDGHMNTEAFF. Complete variable domain (other parts from reference TRBV14 and TRBJ1-1): EAGVTQFPSHSVIEKGQTVTLRCDPISGHDNLYWYRRVMGKEIKFLLHFVKESKQDESGMPNNRFLAERTGGTYSTLKVQPAELEDSGVYFCASSDGHMNTEAFFGQGTRLTVV.

By share of the sample, this clonotype is medium-sized. The chain has TRBV19 and TRBJ1-2; D gene uncertain. The germline V and J ends were trimmed by 5 bases and 3 bases, with 13 bases remaining between them. CDR3 length: 14 amino acids. The V gene's germline CDR1 is LNHDA and CDR2 SQIVND (reference sequence). The CDR3 DNA reads TGTGCCAGTAGTCTCTCGCGGAGTTACTATGGCTACACCTTC. Its protein is CASSLSRSYYGYTF.

The V call is TRBV6-4, the J call TRBJ1-2; D ambiguous. Germline V lookup: CDR1 MRHNA, CDR2 SNTAGT. This CDR3 comprises 15 residues. The CDR3 DNA follows: TGTGTCAGTACCCCGGACGAGTACAGCGCGGGCGTCTACACCTTC. Protein sequence: CVSTPDEYSAGVYTF.

On this clonotype itself: One base away lies a much larger clone, so this may be a sequencing read error. This chain connects TRBV28 to TRBJ1-1, with 7 bases fitting TRBD1. This CDR3 is built from 12 residues. Per germline, CDR1 MDHEN and CDR2 SYDVKM. The junction had 6 bases not matched to a gene; V was cut back by 6 bases and J by 8 bases. The CDR3, as DNA: TGTGCCAGCAGCTTGGCGACAGGGGAAGCTTTCTTT. Translating it yields CASSLATGEAFF. Filled out from reference TRBV28 and TRBJ1-1, the complete variable domain reads DVKVTQSSRYLVKRTGEKVFLECVQDMDHENMFWYRQDPGLGLRLIYFSYDVKMKEKGDIPEGYSVSREKKERFSLILESASTNQTSMYLCASSLATGEAFFGQGTRLTVV.

With respect to this clonotype: A much bigger clone sits one base away, suggesting this may be a read error. The chain recombines TRBV6-6 with TRBJ2-1; the match to TRBD1 covers 7 bases. Trimming at V came to 0 bases and at J to 4 bases, leaving 3 bases not matched to a gene. The CDR3 is 15 amino acids. CDR1 and CDR2 (germline): MNHNY, SVGAGI (reference sequence). CDR3 in DNA: TGTGCCAGCAGTTACTCACAGGGGTGGTACAATGAGCAGTTCTTC. Its protein is CASSYSQGWYNEQFF.

This chain uses TRBV20-1 with TRBJ1-2, with a possible D match to TRBD1 (5 bases). The CDR3 consists of 13 residues. Germline assignment: CDR1 DFQATT and CDR2 SNEGSKA (reference sequence). Trimming shortened V by 4 bases and J by 7 bases, and 16 bases separated the two germline ends. The CDR3 here is CSATTGGEGGYTF. The CDR3 region has the DNA TGCAGTGCTACGACGGGGGGGGAAGGTGGCTACACCTTC.

V gene TRBV12-3 or TRBV12-4 combines with J gene TRBJ2-1; no clear D. Deletions cut 6 bases from V and 5 bases from J, with 8 bases between. CDR3 length: 12 residues. The CDR3 bases are TGTGCCAGCAGACCCCCTAACAATGAGCAGTTCTTC. It encodes CASRPPNNEQFF.

This clonotype has a count of ten or more. V and J are TRBV6-1 and TRBJ2-7, with D possibly matching TRBD1 (5 bases). This CDR3 spans 13 amino acids. V was pared by 4 bases and J by 3 bases, with 10 bases between. Germline CDR1 MNHNS, CDR2 SASEGT. The chain's CDR3 is CASSAQGYYEQYF. The CDR3 DNA reads as TGTGCCAGCAGTGCTCAGGGATACTACGAGCAGTACTTC.

By its share, this clonotype is medium-sized (0.01 to 0.1%). The rearrangement links TRBV5-1 to TRBJ2-2; D is ambiguous. V gave up 0 bases and J gave up 6 bases, with 9 bases separating them. The CDR3 length is 14 residues. Per germline, CDR1 SGHRS and CDR2 YFSETQ. DNA of the CDR3: TGCGCCAGCAGCTTGGAAGGGTGGTCCGGGGAGCTGTTTTTT. It yields the protein CASSLEGWSGELFF.

V is TRBV10-3 and J is TRBJ2-1, with D unclear. Germline V gives CDR1 ENHRY, CDR2 SYGVKD. The CDR3 covers 11 residues. V gave up 7 bases and J gave up 5 bases, with 6 bases separating them. The CDR3 region has the DNA TGTGCCATCATGTCAGACAATGAGCAGTTCTTC. It is translated as CAIMSDNEQFF.